The rows below give T cell receptor beta chains drawn from one sample of a study of vaccination effects on CD4 cells after COVID-19. These receptors' targets are unknown. Libraries were prepared by immunoSEQ multiplex PCR; TCRdb keeps only in-frame clonotypes and omits some of them. The sample lists roughly 15,000 clones; roughly 78% were seen once. Sequencing used CD4+ T cells from PBMCs cultured with HCoV-NL63 spike peptides, obtained after COVID-19 vaccination. The source is a human donor who had a prior SARS-CoV-2 infection. Both conserved end residues are part of each CDR3. The order of the fields is D gene, V gene, J gene, CDR3 length, clone size, CDR3 protein, CDR3 DNA. A D gene is named only where the DNA matches it firmly. The size entry is marked missing in some rows and otherwise reads once, few, many or a size class.

d_gene: TRBD1
v_gene: TRBV18
j_gene: TRBJ1-2
len: 13
abundance: NA
CDR3aa: CASSPRDRGDYTF
CDR3nt: TGTGCCAGCTCACCACGGGACAGGGGGGATTACACCTTC

d_gene: TRBD2
v_gene: TRBV14
j_gene: TRBJ2-7
len: 15
abundance: NA
CDR3aa: CASSQGSLAEAPGYF
CDR3nt: TGTGCCAGCAGCCAAGGTAGCCTAGCGGAGGCCCCAGGGTACTTC

d_gene: NA
v_gene: TRBV19
j_gene: TRBJ2-5
len: 14
abundance: NA
CDR3aa: CASSEGGIQETQYF
CDR3nt: TGTGCCAGTAGTGAGGGAGGTATACAAGAGACCCAGTACTTC

d_gene: NA
v_gene: TRBV7-9
j_gene: TRBJ2-7
len: 13
abundance: once
CDR3aa: CASSLAGTYEQYF
CDR3nt: TGTGCCAGCAGCTTAGCGGGCACCTACGAGCAGTACTTC

d_gene: TRBD1
v_gene: TRBV9
j_gene: TRBJ1-5
len: 14
abundance: NA
CDR3aa: CASSQTGALQPQHF
CDR3nt: TGTGCCAGCAGTCAGACAGGGGCCCTCCAGCCCCAGCATTTT

d_gene: NA
v_gene: TRBV6-1
j_gene: TRBJ1-1
len: 13
abundance: NA
CDR3aa: CASRAEGVPEAFF
CDR3nt: TGTGCCAGCAGGGCGGAAGGGGTCCCTGAAGCTTTCTTT

d_gene: TRBD1
v_gene: TRBV15
j_gene: TRBJ1-1
len: 19
abundance: NA
CDR3aa: CATSRDNRGQGELNTEAFF
CDR3nt: TGTGCCACCAGCAGAGATAATAGGGGACAGGGGGAGCTGAACACTGAAGCTTTCTTT

d_gene: NA
v_gene: TRBV4-1
j_gene: TRBJ2-7
len: 13
abundance: once
CDR3aa: CASSQYPLYEQYF
CDR3nt: TGCGCCAGCAGCCAATATCCCCTCTACGAGCAGTACTTC

d_gene: NA
v_gene: TRBV28
j_gene: TRBJ1-5
len: 15
abundance: NA
CDR3aa: CASSFAQSSVQPQHF
CDR3nt: TGTGCCAGCAGTTTTGCCCAGTCTTCGGTTCAGCCCCAGCATTTT

d_gene: NA
v_gene: TRBV7-9
j_gene: TRBJ1-1
len: 13
abundance: once
CDR3aa: CASSLARSEKAFF
CDR3nt: TGTGCCAGCAGCTTAGCCAGGTCGGAAAAAGCTTTCTTT

d_gene: NA
v_gene: TRBV6-2/TRBV6-3
j_gene: TRBJ1-6
len: 22
abundance: few
CDR3aa: CASSPRGGLTGGWKSYNSPLHF
CDR3nt: TGTGCCAGCAGCCCCCGGGGAGGATTAACGGGGGGCTGGAAGTCCTATAATTCACCCCTCCACTTT

d_gene: NA
v_gene: TRBV18
j_gene: TRBJ2-4
len: 16
abundance: NA
CDR3aa: CASSPPLGANKNIQYF
CDR3nt: TGTGCCAGCTCACCACCGCTCGGAGCAAACAAAAACATTCAGTACTTC

d_gene: NA
v_gene: TRBV6-5
j_gene: TRBJ2-7
len: 14
abundance: NA
CDR3aa: CASRGQTISYEQYF
CDR3nt: TGTGCCAGCCGGGGACAAACCATCTCCTACGAGCAGTACTTC

d_gene: NA
v_gene: TRBV12-3/TRBV12-4
j_gene: TRBJ2-5
len: 13
abundance: NA
CDR3aa: CASSLVTQETQYF
CDR3nt: TGTGCCAGCAGTTTAGTAACGCAGGAGACCCAGTACTTC

d_gene: TRBD1
v_gene: TRBV5-1
j_gene: TRBJ2-5
len: 14
abundance: NA
CDR3aa: CASSGLTGQETQYF
CDR3nt: TGCGCCAGCAGCGGATTGACAGGGCAGGAGACCCAGTACTTC

d_gene: NA
v_gene: TRBV19
j_gene: TRBJ2-5
len: 15
abundance: NA
CDR3aa: CASSINPTPQETQYF
CDR3nt: TGTGCCAGTAGTATAAACCCCACTCCCCAAGAGACCCAGTACTTC

d_gene: NA
v_gene: TRBV7-3
j_gene: TRBJ1-5
len: 13
abundance: NA
CDR3aa: CASSLSLGEPQHF
CDR3nt: TGTGCCAGCAGCTTATCATTGGGTGAGCCCCAGCATTTT

d_gene: NA
v_gene: TRBV3-1/TRBV3-2
j_gene: TRBJ1-2
len: 12
abundance: NA
CDR3aa: CTSSQGDYGYTF
CDR3nt: TGTACCAGCAGCCAAGGGGACTATGGCTACACCTTC

d_gene: NA
v_gene: TRBV12-5
j_gene: TRBJ2-2
len: 13
abundance: NA
CDR3aa: CASVSSGTGELFF
CDR3nt: TGTGCTAGTGTTAGTAGCGGCACCGGGGAGCTGTTTTTT

d_gene: NA
v_gene: TRBV6-5
j_gene: TRBJ2-7
len: 14
abundance: once
CDR3aa: CASSPRRNSYEQYF
CDR3nt: TGTGCCAGCAGTCCCCGGAGGAACTCCTACGAGCAGTACTTC

d_gene: NA
v_gene: TRBV7-9
j_gene: TRBJ1-1
len: 13
abundance: once
CDR3aa: CASSLIEGTEAFF
CDR3nt: TGTGCCAGCAGCTTAATAGAGGGCACTGAAGCTTTCTTT